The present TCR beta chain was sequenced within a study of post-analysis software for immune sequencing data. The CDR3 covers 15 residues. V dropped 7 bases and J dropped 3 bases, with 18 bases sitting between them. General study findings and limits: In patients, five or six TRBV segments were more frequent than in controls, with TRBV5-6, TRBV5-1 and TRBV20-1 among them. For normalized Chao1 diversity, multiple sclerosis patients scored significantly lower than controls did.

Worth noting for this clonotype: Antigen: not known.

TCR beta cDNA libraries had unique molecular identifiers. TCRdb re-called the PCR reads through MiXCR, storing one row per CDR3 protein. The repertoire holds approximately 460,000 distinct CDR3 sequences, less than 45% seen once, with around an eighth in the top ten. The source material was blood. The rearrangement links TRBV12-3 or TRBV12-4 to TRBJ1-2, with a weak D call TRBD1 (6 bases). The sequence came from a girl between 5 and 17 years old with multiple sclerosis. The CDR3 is CASTYMGGADYGYTF. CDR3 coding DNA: TGTGCCAGCACGTATATGGGGGGCGCGGACTATGGCTACACCTTC.